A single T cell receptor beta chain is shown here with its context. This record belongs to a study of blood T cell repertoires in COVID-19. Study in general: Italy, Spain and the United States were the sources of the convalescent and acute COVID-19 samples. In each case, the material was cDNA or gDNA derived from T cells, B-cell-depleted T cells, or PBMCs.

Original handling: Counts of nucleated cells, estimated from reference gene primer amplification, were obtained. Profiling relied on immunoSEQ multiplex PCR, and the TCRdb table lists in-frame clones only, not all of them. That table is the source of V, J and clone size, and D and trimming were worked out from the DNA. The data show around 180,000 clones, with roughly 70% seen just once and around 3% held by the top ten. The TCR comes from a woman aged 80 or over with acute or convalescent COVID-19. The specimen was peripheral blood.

The DNA of the CDR3 is TGTGCCAGCAGCCCTTCTGGGCAGCCGGGGGATGAGCAGTTCTTC. It yields the protein CASSPSGQPGDEQFF. The chain uses TRBV7-9 and TRBJ2-1; tentatively, D is TRBD2 (6 bases). V was pared by 5 bases and J by 8 bases, with 19 bases between. Per the germline V gene, CDR1 is SEHNR and CDR2 is FQNEAQ (reference sequence). CDR3 length: 15 residues.